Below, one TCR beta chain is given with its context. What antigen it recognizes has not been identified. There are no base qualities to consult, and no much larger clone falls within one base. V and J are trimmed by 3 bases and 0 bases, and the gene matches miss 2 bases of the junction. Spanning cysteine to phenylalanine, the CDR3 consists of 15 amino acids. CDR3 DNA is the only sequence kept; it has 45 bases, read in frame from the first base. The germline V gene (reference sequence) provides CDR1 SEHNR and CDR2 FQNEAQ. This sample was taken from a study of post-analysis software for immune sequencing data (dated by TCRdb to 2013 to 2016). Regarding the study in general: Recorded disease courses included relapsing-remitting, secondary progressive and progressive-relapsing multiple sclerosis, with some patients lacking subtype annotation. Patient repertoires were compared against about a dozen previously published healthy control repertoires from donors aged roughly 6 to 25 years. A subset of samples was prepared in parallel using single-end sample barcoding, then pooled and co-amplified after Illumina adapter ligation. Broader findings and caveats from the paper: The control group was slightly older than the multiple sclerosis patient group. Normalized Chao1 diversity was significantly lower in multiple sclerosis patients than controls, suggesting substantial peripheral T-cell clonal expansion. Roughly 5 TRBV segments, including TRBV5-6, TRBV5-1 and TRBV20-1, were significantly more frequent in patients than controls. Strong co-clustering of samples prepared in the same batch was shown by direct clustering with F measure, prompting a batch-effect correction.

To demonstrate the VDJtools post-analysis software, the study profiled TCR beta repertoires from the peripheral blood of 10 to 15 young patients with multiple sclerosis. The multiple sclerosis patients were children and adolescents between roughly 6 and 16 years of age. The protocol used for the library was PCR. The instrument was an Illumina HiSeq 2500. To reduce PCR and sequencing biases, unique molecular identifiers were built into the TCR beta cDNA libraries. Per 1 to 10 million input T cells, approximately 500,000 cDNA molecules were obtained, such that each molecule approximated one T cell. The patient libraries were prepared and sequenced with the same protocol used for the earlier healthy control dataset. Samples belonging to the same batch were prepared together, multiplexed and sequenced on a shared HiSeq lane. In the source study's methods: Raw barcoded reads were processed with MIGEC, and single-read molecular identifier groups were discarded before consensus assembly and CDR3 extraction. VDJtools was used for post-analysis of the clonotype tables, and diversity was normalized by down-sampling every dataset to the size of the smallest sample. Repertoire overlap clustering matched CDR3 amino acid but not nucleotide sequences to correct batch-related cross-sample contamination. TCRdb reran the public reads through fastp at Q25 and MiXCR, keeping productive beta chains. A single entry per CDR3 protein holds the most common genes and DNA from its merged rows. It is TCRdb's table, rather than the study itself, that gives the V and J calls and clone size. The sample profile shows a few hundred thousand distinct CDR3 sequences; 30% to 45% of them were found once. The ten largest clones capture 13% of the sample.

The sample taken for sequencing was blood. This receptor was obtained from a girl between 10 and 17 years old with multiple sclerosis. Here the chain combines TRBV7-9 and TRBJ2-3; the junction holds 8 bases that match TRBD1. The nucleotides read TGTGCCAGCAGCTTCCGGACAGGGAGCACAGATACGCAGTATTTT. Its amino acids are CASSFRTGSTDTQYF.